This section outlines one TCR beta chain sequence together with its context. These data belong to a study of OX40 agonist ivuxolimab in advanced cancers. The method was immunoSEQ multiplex PCR; TCRdb's version includes in-frame clones alone and lacks a portion of them. The data hold roughly 60,000 clones, with about 82% observed a single time. The CDR3 is made up of 14 amino acids. In germline, CDR1 is SEHNR, CDR2 FQNEAQ (reference sequence). V lost 2 bases, J lost 1 base, and 9 bases lay in between. The sequencing here drew on CD4+ or CD8+ T cells sorted from blood, taken in a trial of the OX40 agonist ivuxolimab. The TCR originated in an adult with an advanced solid tumor such as melanoma, head and neck, liver or kidney cancer. The rearrangement joins TRBV7-9 to TRBJ2-7, with D tentatively TRBD2 (6 bases). This CDR3 reads CASSLFGGSYEQYV. For the CDR3, the DNA is TGTGCCAGCAGCTTATTTGGGGGGTCCTACGAGCAGTACGTC.